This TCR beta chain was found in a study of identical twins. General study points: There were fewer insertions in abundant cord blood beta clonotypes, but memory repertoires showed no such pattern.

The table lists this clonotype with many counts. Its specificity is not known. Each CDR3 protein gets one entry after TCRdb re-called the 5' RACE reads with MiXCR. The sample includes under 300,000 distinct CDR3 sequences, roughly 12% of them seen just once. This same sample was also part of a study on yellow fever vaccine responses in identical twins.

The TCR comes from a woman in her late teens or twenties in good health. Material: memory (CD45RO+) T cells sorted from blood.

This CDR3 is CASSPPGVSSTYEQYF. DNA for the CDR3: TGTGCCAGCAGTCCCCCAGGGGTGTCTTCCACCTACGAGCAGTACTTC. The chain combines TRBV12-3 or TRBV12-4 with TRBJ2-7; D possibly corresponds to TRBD1 (6 bases). The CDR3 covers 16 residues. Trimming removed 5 bases from V and 2 bases from J, with 19 bases in between.